This section outlines one T cell receptor (beta chain) sequence together with its context. TCRdb reprocessed the RT-PCR reads with MiXCR, giving one entry per CDR3 protein. The sample holds some 550,000 distinct CDR3 sequences, under 30% seen once. This specimen comes from a study of response to subunit inactivated influenza vaccine. These data were also reused for a study on T cells expressing NK-cell markers. That paper adds: Generation of TCR beta cDNA was performed by 5'RACE template switching incorporating UMIs. Among several donors, these clonotypes also ranked first in the CD3+CD56-NKG2C+ fraction. HCMV specificity of the expanded NKG2C+ T cell clones was not established.

Here the sequenced sample was CD4+ T cells sorted from PBMCs, taken 11 to 12 days after vaccination. The TCR sequence derives from a man aged 50-60 years who received an inactivated influenza vaccine.

The CDR3 bases are TGTGCCACCAGCCGGACAGGGGTAACCGGGGAGCTGTTTTTT. Translation: CATSRTGVTGELFF. The chain uses TRBV12-3 or TRBV12-4 and TRBJ2-2, with TRBD1 matching over 9 bases. The J segment lost 5 bases and the V segment lost 10 bases, leaving 8 bases of the junction unmatched. This CDR3 comprises 14 residues.